The rows below give T cell receptor beta chains drawn from one sample of a study of blood T cell repertoires in COVID-19. Produced via immunoSEQ multiplex PCR; TCRdb's table is partial and in-frame only. The data contain about 330,000 clones, around 89% of them singletons. Material for sequencing was peripheral blood. Every receptor here comes from a man between 18 and 29 years old who had recovered from COVID-19. Both conserved end residues are trimmed from each CDR3. Fields, in order: J gene, V gene, CDR3 protein.

J: TRBJ2-1; V: TRBV5-1; CDR3: ASRGTSGTYNEQF
J: TRBJ2-7; V: TRBV3-1/TRBV3-2; CDR3: ASSQVPPGGPYEQY
J: TRBJ2-7; V: TRBV7-9; CDR3: ASSPSGGLAGWYEQY
J: TRBJ1-2; V: TRBV25-1; CDR3: ASSEGQGRVYGYT
J: TRBJ2-7; V: TRBV6-1; CDR3: ASSEASGGSYEQY
J: TRBJ2-2; V: TRBV11-2; CDR3: ASSRSANTGELF
J: TRBJ2-5; V: TRBV5-6; CDR3: ASSLVLAGAGVAETQY
J: TRBJ2-7; V: TRBV7-8; CDR3: ASSSTREQY
J: TRBJ2-7; V: TRBV3-1/TRBV3-2; CDR3: ASSQDRGLAGPYEQY
J: TRBJ2-7; V: TRBV21-1; CDR3: ASSKKRTGLAFEVSYEQY
J: TRBJ1-6; V: TRBV4-1; CDR3: ASSQELSSYNSPLH
J: TRBJ2-4; V: TRBV19; CDR3: ASSTRQGDHGDIQY
J: TRBJ2-3; V: TRBV7-9; CDR3: ASSGGPGGTDTQY
J: TRBJ1-1; V: TRBV6-5; CDR3: ASSLQTNTEAF
J: TRBJ2-7; V: TRBV11-2; CDR3: ASSLIGDKF
J: TRBJ2-7; V: TRBV4-1; CDR3: ASSQERTGGYEQY
J: TRBJ1-2; V: TRBV7-9; CDR3: ANSQGYYGYT
J: TRBJ1-2; V: TRBV5-1; CDR3: ASSRGDRGYGYT
J: TRBJ1-2; V: TRBV19; CDR3: ASREGRFAYGYT
J: TRBJ2-6; V: TRBV4-2; CDR3: ASSQDGDNSGANVLT
J: TRBJ1-4; V: TRBV4-1; CDR3: ASSQLDFGEKLF
J: TRBJ2-7; V: TRBV12-5; CDR3: ASALGRAGGGEQY
J: TRBJ1-1; V: TRBV7-9; CDR3: ASSFSLGHSVNTEAF
J: TRBJ2-1; V: TRBV2; CDR3: ASRQLYNEQF
J: TRBJ1-6; V: TRBV27; CDR3: ASSLVGTGESPLH
J: TRBJ1-4; V: TRBV18; CDR3: ASSPSSSPNEKLF
J: TRBJ1-2; V: TRBV9; CDR3: ASSAGGGDGYT
J: TRBJ1-1; V: TRBV29-1; CDR3: SASVGTGGWSEAF
J: TRBJ2-5; V: TRBV9; CDR3: ASSVNPEETQY
J: TRBJ1-1; V: TRBV9; CDR3: ASSPIQMNTEAF
J: TRBJ1-2; V: TRBV27; CDR3: ASSLSAGGGYT
J: TRBJ2-1; V: TRBV5-1; CDR3: ASQRDTNEQF
J: TRBJ2-7; V: TRBV14; CDR3: ASSHIERDRGYEQY
J: TRBJ2-2; V: TRBV6-2/TRBV6-3; CDR3: ASSYNRVMVEELF
J: TRBJ2-1; V: TRBV3-1/TRBV3-2; CDR3: ASGRTSDYNEQF
J: TRBJ2-2; V: TRBV2; CDR3: ASSEFPANTGELF
J: TRBJ1-1; V: TRBV9; CDR3: ASSPSPTGMNTEAF
J: TRBJ2-7; V: TRBV6-6; CDR3: ASSPLGPGTGGSYEQY
J: TRBJ1-6; V: TRBV9; CDR3: ASSVGQPNSPLH
J: TRBJ2-7; V: TRBV4-3; CDR3: ASSQDVFGAVSYEQY
J: TRBJ2-3; V: TRBV7-9; CDR3: ASSVSGTALANTQY
J: TRBJ1-2; V: TRBV7-2; CDR3: ASRSRLGAGGYT
J: TRBJ2-1; V: TRBV10-3; CDR3: AISDIEREGSNEQF
J: TRBJ2-7; V: TRBV6-5; CDR3: ASSHGPLGEQY
J: TRBJ2-7; V: TRBV6-1; CDR3: ASSEGAVLYEQY
J: TRBJ1-2; V: TRBV7-3; CDR3: ASSTGTGGFGYT
J: TRBJ2-2; V: TRBV29-1; CDR3: SVEGGAGELF
J: TRBJ1-1; V: TRBV6-5; CDR3: ASSLGTGSMNTEAF
J: TRBJ1-1; V: TRBV11-3; CDR3: ASSLTNTGEAF
J: TRBJ2-7; V: TRBV27; CDR3: ASRADSSSYEQY
J: TRBJ1-1; V: TRBV5-1; CDR3: ASSPGGYTGQTEAF
J: TRBJ2-5; V: TRBV7-2; CDR3: ASSLGTSAETQY
J: TRBJ1-1; V: TRBV2; CDR3: ASSDRGDTEAF
J: TRBJ2-7; V: TRBV27; CDR3: ASSDWGQGANEQY
J: TRBJ2-5; V: TRBV2; CDR3: ASSEIEETQY
J: TRBJ1-3; V: TRBV6-1; CDR3: ASSESQGATGNTIY
J: TRBJ2-2; V: TRBV2; CDR3: ASSEREINTGELF
J: TRBJ1-2; V: TRBV29-1; CDR3: SVEQDNYGYT
J: TRBJ1-6; V: TRBV10-3; CDR3: AISESNPGQGGSPLH